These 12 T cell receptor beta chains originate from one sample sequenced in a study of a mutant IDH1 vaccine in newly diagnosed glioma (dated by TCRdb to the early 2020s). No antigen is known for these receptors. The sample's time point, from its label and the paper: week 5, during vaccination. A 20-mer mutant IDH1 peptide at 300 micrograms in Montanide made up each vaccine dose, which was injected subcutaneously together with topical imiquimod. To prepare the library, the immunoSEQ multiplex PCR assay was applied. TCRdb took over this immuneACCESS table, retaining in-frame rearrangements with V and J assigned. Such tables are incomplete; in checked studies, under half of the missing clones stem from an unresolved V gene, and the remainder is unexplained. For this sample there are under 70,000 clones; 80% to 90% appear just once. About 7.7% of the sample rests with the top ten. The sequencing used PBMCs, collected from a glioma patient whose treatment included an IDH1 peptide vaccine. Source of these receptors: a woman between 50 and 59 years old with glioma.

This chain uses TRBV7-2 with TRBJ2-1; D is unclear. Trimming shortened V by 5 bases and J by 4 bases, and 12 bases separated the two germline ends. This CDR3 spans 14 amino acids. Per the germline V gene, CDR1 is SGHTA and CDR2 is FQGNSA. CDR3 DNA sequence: TGTGCCAGCAGCCCAACAGCTATTTACAATGAGCAGTTCTTC. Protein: CASSPTAIYNEQFF.

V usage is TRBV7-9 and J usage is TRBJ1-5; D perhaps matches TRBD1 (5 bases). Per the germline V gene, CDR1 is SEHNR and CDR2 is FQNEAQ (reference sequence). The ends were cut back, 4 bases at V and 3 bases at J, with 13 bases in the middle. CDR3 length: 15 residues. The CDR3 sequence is CASSSQGSNNQPQHF. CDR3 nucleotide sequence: TGTGCCAGCAGCTCCCAGGGATCAAACAATCAGCCCCAGCATTTT.

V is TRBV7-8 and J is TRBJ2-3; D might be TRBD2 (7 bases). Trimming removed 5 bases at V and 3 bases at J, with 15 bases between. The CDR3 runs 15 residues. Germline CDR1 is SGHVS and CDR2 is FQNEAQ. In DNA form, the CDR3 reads TGTGCCAGCAGCGGTCGGGGGGCTAGTACAGATACGCAGTATTTT. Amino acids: CASSGRGASTDTQYF.

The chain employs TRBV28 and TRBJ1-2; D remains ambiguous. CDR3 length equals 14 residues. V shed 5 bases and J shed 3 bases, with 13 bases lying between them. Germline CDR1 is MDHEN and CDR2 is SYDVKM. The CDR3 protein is CASSVPRPHYGYTF. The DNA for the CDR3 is TGTGCCAGCAGTGTCCCCCGGCCGCACTATGGCTACACCTTC.

The DNA of the CDR3 is TGTGCCATCAGTGAGTGGCAGGGAAATCAGCCCCAGCATTTT. Protein: CAISEWQGNQPQHF. The chain has TRBV10-3 and TRBJ1-5, with a tentative D call TRBD1 (5 bases). Germline V CDR1 and CDR2: ENHRY, SYGVKD. The CDR3 length is 14 residues. Trimming removed 1 base from V and 4 bases from J, with 8 bases in between.

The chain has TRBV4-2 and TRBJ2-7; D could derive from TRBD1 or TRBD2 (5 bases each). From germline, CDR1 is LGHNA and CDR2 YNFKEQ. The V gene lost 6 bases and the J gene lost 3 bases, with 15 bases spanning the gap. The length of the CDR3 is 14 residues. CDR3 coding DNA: TGTGCCAGCAGGGCTACTGGGACCAACTACGAGCAGTACTTC. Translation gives CASRATGTNYEQYF.

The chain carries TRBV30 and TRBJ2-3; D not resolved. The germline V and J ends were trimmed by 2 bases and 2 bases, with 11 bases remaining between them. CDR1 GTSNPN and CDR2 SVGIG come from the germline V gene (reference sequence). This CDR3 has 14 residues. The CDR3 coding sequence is TGTGCCTGGAGTCTTTTCAGAGCCACAGATACGCAGTATTTT. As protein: CAWSLFRATDTQYF.

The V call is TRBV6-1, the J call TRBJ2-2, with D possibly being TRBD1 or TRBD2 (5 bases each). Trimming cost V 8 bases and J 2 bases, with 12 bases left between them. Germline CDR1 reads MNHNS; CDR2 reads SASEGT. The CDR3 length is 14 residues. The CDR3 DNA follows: TGTGCCAGCGAGGGGCAGCTAAACACCGGGGAGCTGTTTTTT. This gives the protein CASEGQLNTGELFF.

The CDR3 nucleotides are TGTGCCAGCAGTTACTCAGGGGGCACTGAAGCTTTCTTT. This sequence encodes CASSYSGGTEAFF. The chain links TRBV6-6 to TRBJ1-1; TRBD1 might be the D (6 bases). Looked up from germline, CDR1 is MNHNY and CDR2 is SVGAGI (reference sequence). The CDR3 has 13 amino acids. The ends were cut back, 0 bases at V and 4 bases at J, with 6 bases in the middle.

CDR3 loop: CASSLTDRPVNYGYTF. In DNA form, the CDR3 reads TGCGCCAGCAGCTTGACCGACAGACCCGTAAACTATGGCTACACCTTC. The genes are TRBV5-1 and TRBJ1-2; tentative D call: TRBD1 (5 bases). Trimming took off 1 base at V and 2 bases at J, with 15 bases between the two ends. Germline loops: CDR1 SGHRS, CDR2 YFSETQ. The CDR3 loop spans 16 amino acids. Full variable domain (remainder filled in from reference TRBV5-1 and TRBJ1-2): KAGVTQTPRYLIKTRGQQVTLSCSPISGHRSVSWYQQTPGQGLQFLFEYFSETQRNKGNFPGRFSGRQFSNSRSEMNVSTLELGDSALYLCASSLTDRPVNYGYTFGSGTRLTVV.

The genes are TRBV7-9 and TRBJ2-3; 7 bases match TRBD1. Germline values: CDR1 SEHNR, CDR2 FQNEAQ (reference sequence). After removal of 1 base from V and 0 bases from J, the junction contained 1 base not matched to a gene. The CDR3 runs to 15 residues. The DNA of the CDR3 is TGTGCCAGCAGCTTAGGACAGGGCAGCACAGATACGCAGTATTTT. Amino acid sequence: CASSLGQGSTDTQYF.

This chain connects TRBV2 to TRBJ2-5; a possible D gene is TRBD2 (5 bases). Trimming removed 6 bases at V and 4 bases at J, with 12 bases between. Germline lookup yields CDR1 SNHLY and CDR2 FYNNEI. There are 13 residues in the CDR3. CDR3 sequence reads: CASRGEGGETQYF. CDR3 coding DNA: TGTGCCAGCAGAGGAGAGGGTGGAGAGACCCAGTACTTC.